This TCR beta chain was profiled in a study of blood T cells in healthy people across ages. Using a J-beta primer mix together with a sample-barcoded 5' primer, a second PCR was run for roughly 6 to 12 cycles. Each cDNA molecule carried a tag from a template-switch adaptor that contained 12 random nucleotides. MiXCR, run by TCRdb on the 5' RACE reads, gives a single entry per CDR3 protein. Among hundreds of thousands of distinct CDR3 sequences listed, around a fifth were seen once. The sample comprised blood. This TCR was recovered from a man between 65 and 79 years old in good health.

CDR3 in DNA: TGTGCCAGCTCACCTTCATCTCCTGGGGCCAACGTCCTGACTTTC. Encoded protein: CASSPSSPGANVLTF. The chain is built from TRBV18 and TRBJ2-6; no clear D gene. This CDR3 spans 15 amino acids. V lost 3 bases and J lost 2, with 8 bases in between. Germline loops: CDR1 KGHSH, CDR2 LQKENI.